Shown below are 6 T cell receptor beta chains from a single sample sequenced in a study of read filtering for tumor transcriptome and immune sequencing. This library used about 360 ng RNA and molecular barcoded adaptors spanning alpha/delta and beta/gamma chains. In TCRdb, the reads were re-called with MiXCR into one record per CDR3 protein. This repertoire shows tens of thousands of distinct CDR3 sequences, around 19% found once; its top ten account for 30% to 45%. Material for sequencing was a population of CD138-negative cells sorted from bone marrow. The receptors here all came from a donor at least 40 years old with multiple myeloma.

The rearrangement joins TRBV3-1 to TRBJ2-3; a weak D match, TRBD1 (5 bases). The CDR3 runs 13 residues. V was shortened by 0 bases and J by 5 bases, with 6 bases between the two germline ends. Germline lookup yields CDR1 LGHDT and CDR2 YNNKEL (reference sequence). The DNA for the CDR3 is TGTGCCAGCAGCCAAGAAGGGGTAGATACGCAGTATTTT. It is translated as CASSQEGVDTQYF.

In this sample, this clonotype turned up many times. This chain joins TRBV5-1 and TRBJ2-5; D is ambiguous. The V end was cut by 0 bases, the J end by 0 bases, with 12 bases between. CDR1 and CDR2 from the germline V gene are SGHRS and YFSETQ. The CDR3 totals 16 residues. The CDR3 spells CASSLDTARYQETQYF. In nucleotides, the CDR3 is TGCGCCAGCAGCTTGGATACAGCGAGGTACCAAGAGACCCAGTACTTC.

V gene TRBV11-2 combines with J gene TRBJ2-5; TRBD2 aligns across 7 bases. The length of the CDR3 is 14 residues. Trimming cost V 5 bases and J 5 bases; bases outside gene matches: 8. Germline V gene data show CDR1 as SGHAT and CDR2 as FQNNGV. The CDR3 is CASSKAGRGETQYF. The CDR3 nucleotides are TGTGCCAGCAGCAAAGCGGGGCGGGGGGAGACCCAGTACTTC.

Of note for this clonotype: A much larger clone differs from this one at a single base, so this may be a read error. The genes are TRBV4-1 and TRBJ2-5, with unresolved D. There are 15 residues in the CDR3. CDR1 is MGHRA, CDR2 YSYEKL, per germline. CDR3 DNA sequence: TGCGCCAGCAGCCCCCCCCCCGGGTCCCCGGAGACCCGGTACTTC. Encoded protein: CASSPPPGSPETRYF.

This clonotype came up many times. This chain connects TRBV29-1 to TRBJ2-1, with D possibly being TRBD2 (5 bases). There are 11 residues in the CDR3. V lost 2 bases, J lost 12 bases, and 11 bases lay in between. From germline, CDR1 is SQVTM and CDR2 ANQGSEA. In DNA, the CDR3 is TGCAGCGTTGAATATCTTGCGGGGCAGTTCTTC. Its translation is CSVEYLAGQFF.

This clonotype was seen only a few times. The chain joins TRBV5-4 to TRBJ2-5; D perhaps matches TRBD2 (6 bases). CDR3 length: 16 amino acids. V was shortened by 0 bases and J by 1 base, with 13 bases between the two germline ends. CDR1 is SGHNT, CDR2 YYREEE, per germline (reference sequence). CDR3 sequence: CASSLAGAGFQETQYF. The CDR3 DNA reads TGTGCCAGCAGCTTGGCCGGGGCGGGATTCCAAGAGACCCAGTACTTC.